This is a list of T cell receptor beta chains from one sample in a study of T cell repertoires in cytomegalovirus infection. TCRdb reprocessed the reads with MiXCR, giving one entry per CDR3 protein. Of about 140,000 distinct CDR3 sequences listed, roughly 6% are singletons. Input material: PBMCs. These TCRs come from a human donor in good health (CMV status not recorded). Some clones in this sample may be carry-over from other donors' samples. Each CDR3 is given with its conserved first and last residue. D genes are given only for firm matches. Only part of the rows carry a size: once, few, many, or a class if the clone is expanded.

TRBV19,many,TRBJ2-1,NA,TGTGCCAGTAGTATTGGAGGGGGGGCAGGTGAGAATGAGCAGTTCTTC,CASSIGGGAGENEQFF
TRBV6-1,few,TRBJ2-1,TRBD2,TGTGCCAGCAGTGAAGGGGGGGGTACGAATGAGCAGTTCTTC,CASSEGGGTNEQFF
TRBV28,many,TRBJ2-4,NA,TGTGCCAGCAGTCGCCCAGGACAGCTAGCCAAAAACATTCAGTACTTC,CASSRPGQLAKNIQYF
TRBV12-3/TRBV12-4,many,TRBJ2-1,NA,TGTGCCAGCAGTTTAGGGCCCTACAATGAGCAGTTCTTC,CASSLGPYNEQFF
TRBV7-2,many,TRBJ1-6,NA,TGTGCCAGCAGCTTAGATCAGCTTCGATCCAATTCACCCCTCCACTTT,CASSLDQLRSNSPLHF
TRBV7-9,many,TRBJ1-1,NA,TGTGCCAGCAGCTTTCCAGGTGGTTGGCGTGAGAACACTGAAGCTTTCTTT,CASSFPGGWRENTEAFF
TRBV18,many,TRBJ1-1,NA,TGTGCCAGCTCACTAAGCCGTTCAGGCCGCACTGAAGCTTTCTTT,CASSLSRSGRTEAFF
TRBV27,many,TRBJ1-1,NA,TGTGCCAGCAGTTTTGGAGGGGTGGGGGTGTACACTGAAGCTTTCTTT,CASSFGGVGVYTEAFF
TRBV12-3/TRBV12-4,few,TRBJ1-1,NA,TGTGCCAGCAGCAGTATGAGTGAAGCTTTCTTT,CASSSMSEAFF
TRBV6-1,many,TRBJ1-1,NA,TGTGCCAGCAGAGACAGCTACACTGAAGCTTTCTTT,CASRDSYTEAFF
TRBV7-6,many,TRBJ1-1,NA,TGTGCCAGCAGCCCCGGGACCACTGAAGCTTTCTTT,CASSPGTTEAFF
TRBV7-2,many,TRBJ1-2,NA,TGTGCCAGCAGCTTAGGGCCCACTAACTATGGCTACACCTTC,CASSLGPTNYGYTF
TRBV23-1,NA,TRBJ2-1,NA,TGCGCCAGCAGTGGGGTCCCCCGCAATGAGCAGTTCTTC,CASSGVPRNEQFF
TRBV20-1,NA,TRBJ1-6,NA,TGCAGTGCTAGAGGATTCGGGACGGAGTCATATTCACCCCTCCACTTT,CSARGFGTESYSPLHF
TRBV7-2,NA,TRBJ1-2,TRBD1,TGTGCCAGCCGCTTCGCAGGGGGCGCGGGAGGCTACACCTTC,CASRFAGGAGGYTF
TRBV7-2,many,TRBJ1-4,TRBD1,TGTGCCAGCAGCGTAGCGGGGGGACAGGGGAGTGAAAAACTGTTTTTT,CASSVAGGQGSEKLFF
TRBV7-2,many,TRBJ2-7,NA,TGTGCCAGCAGCTTAGCTTTCGAGCAGTACTTC,CASSLAFEQYF
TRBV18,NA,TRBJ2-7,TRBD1,TGTGCCAGCTCACCAAACAGGGGAAGCTACGAGCAGTACTTC,CASSPNRGSYEQYF
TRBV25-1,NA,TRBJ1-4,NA,TGTGCCAGCAGTGTGACAGGCAGAAATGAAAAACTGTTTTTT,CASSVTGRNEKLFF
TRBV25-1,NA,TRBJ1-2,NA,TGTGCCAGCAGTTCCCTCAGGGGCTACACCTTC,CASSSLRGYTF
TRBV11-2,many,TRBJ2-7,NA,TGTGCCAGCAGCTTATCCGGATCCGGGGTGAACTCCTACGAGCAGTACTTC,CASSLSGSGVNSYEQYF
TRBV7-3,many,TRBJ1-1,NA,TGTGCCAGCAGCTTACATATGAACACTGAAGCTTTCTTT,CASSLHMNTEAFF
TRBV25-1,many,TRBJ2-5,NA,TGTGCCAGCAGTGTCGGGCCGGGGACCCAGTACTTC,CASSVGPGTQYF